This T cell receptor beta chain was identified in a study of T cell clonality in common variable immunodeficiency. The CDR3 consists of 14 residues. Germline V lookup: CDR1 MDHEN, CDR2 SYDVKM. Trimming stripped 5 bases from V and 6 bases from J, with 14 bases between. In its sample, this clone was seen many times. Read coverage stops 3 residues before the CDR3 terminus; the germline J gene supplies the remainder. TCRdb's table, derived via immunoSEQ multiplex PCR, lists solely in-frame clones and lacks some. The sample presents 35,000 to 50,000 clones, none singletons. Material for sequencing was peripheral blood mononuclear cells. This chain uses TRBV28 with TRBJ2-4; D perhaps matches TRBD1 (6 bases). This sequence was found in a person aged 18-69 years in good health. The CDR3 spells CASSPRDTLNIQYF. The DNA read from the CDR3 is TGTGCCAGCAGTCCACGGGACACCCTAAACATT. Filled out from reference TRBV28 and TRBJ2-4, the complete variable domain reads DVKVTQSSRYLVKRTGEKVFLECVQDMDHENMFWYRQDPGLGLRLIYFSYDVKMKEKGDIPEGYSVSREKKERFSLILESASTNQTSMYLCASSPRDTLNIQYFGAGTRLSVL.